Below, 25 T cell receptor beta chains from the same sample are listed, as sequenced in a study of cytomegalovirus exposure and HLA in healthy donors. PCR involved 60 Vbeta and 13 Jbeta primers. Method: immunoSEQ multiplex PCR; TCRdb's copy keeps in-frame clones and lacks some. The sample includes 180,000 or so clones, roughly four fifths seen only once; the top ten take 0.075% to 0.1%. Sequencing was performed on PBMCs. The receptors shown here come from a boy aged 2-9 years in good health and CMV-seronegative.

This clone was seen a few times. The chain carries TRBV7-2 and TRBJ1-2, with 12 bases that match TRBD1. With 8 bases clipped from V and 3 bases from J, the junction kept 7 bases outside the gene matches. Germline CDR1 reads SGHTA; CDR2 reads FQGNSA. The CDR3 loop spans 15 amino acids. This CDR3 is CASGTGGGTDYGYTF. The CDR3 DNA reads TGTGCCAGCGGGACAGGGGGCGGCACTGACTATGGCTACACCTTC.

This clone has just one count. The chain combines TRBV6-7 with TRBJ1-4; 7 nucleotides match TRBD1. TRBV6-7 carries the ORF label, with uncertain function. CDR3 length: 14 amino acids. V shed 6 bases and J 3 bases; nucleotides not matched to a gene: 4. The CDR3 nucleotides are TGTGCCAGCAGGTGGACAGGCCCTAATGAAAAACTGTTTTTT. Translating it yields CASRWTGPNEKLFF.

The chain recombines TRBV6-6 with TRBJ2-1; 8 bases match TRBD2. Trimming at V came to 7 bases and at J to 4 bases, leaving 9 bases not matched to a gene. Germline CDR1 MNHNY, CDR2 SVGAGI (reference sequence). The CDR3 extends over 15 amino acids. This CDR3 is CASMIFAGGYNEQFF. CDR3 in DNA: TGTGCCAGCATGATTTTTGCGGGGGGTTACAATGAGCAGTTCTTC.

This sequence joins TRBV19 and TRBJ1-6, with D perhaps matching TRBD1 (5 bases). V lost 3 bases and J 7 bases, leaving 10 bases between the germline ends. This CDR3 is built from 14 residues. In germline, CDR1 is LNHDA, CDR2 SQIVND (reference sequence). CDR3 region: CASSMQGGNSPLHF. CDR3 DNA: TGTGCCAGTAGTATGCAGGGTGGGAATTCACCCCTCCACTTT.

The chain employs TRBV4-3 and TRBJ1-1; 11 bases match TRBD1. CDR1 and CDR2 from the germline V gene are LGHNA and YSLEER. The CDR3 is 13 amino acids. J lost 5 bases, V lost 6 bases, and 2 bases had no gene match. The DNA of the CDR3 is TGCGCCAGCAGTCGGGACAGGGGGACTGAAGCTTTCTTT. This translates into CASSRDRGTEAFF.

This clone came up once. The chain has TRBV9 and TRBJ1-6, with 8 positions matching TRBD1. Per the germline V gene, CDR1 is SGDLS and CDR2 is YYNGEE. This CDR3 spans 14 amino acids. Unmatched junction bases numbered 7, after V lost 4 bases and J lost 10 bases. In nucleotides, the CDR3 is TGTGCCAGCAGCACCATCACAGGGGGATCACCCCTCCACTTT. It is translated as CASSTITGGSPLHF.

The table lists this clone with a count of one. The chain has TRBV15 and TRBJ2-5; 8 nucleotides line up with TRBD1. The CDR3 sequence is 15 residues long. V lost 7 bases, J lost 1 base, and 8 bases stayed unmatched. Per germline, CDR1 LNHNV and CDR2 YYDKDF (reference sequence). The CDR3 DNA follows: TGTGCCACCAAGCCGAAGACAGGGGCCCAAGAGACCCAGTACTTC. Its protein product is CATKPKTGAQETQYF.

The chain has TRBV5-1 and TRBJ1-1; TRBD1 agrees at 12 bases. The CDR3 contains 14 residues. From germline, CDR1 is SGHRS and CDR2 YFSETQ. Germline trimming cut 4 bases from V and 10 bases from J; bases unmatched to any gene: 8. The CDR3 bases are TGCGCCAGCAGCGCCGGGGACAGGGGGCTTTCAGCTTTCTTT. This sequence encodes CASSAGDRGLSAFF.

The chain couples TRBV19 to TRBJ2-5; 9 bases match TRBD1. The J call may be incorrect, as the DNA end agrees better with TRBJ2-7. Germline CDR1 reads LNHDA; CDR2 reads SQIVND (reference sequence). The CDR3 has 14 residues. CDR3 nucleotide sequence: TGTGCCAGTAGTATCCGACAGGGGGTCGACGAGCAGTACTTC. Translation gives CASSIRQGVDEQYF.

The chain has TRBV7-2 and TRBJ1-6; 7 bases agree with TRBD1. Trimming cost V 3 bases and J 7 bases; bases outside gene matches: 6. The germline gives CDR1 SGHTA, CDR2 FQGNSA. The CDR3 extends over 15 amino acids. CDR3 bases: TGTGCCAGCAGCTTTACAGGGGCGCGGAATTCACCCCTCCACTTT. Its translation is CASSFTGARNSPLHF.

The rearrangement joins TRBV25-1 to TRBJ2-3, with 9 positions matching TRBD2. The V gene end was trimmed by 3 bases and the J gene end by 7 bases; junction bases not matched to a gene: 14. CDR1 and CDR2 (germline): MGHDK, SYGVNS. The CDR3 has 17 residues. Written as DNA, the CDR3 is TGTGCCAGCAGTGATTTCGGCTTGCGGGGGGGCTGGAATACGCAGTATTTT. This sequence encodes CASSDFGLRGGWNTQYF.

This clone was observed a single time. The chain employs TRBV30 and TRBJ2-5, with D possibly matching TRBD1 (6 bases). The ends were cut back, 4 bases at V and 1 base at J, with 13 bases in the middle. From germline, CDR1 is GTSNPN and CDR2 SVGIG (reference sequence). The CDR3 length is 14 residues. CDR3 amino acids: CAWTSGVGQETQYF. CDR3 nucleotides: TGTGCCTGGACCTCAGGGGTAGGCCAAGAGACCCAGTACTTC.

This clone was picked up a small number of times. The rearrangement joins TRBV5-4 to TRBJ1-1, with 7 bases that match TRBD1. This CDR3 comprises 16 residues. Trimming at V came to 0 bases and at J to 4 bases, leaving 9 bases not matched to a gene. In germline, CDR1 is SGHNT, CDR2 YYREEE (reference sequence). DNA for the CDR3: TGTGCCAGCAGCTTGGGGACCACAGGGGTGGGCACTGAAGCTTTCTTT. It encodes CASSLGTTGVGTEAFF.

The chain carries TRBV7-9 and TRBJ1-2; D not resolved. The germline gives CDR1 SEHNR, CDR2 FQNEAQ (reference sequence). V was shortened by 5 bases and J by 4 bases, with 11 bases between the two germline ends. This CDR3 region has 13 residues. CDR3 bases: TGTGCCAGCAGCCAAGACGGGTCCTATGGCTACACCTTC. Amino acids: CASSQDGSYGYTF.

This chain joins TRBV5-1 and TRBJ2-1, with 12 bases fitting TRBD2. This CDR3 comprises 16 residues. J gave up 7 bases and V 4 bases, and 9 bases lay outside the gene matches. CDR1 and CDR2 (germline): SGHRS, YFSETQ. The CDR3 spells CASSALPSGGANEQFF. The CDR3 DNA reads TGCGCCAGCAGCGCCCTCCCTAGCGGGGGGGCGAATGAGCAGTTCTTC.

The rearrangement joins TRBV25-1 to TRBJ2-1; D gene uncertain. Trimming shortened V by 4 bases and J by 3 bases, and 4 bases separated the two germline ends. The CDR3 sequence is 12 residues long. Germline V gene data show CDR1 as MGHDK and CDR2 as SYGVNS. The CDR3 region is CASSVNYNEQFF. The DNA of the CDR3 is TGTGCCAGCAGTGTTAACTACAATGAGCAGTTCTTC.

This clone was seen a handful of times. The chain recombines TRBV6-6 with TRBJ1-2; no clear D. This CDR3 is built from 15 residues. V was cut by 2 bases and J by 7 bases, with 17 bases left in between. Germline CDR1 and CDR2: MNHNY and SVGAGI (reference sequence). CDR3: CASSYPHQAGGGYTF. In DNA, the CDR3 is TGTGCCAGCAGTTACCCGCATCAGGCGGGAGGTGGCTACACCTTC.

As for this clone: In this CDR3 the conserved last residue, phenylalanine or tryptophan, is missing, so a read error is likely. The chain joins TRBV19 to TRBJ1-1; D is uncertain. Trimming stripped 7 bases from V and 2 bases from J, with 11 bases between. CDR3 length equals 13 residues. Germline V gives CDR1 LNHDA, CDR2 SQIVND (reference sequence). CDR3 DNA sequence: TGTGCCAGTATACTAGGGCCTAACACTGAAGCTTTCCTT. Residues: CASILGPNTEAFL.

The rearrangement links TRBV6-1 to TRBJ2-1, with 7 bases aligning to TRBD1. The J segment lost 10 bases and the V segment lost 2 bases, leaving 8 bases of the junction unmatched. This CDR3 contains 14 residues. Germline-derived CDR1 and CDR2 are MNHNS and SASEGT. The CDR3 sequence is CASSEPATDREQFF. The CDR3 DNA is TGTGCCAGCAGTGAACCGGCTACGGACAGGGAGCAGTTCTTC.

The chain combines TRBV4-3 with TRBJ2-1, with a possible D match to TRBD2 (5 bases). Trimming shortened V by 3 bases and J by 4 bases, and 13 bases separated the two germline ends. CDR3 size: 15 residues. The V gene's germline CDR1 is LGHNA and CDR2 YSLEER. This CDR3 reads CASSQMRAAYNEQFF. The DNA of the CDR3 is TGCGCCAGCAGCCAGATGAGGGCGGCTTACAATGAGCAGTTCTTC.

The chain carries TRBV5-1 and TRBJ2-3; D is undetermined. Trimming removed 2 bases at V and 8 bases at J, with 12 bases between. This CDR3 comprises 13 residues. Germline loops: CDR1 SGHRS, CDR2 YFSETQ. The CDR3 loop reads CASSFTYLSTQYF. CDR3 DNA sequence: TGCGCCAGCAGCTTTACCTACCTGAGTACGCAGTATTTT. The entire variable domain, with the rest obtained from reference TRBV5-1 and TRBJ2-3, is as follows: KAGVTQTPRYLIKTRGQQVTLSCSPISGHRSVSWYQQTPGQGLQFLFEYFSETQRNKGNFPGRFSGRQFSNSRSEMNVSTLELGDSALYLCASSFTYLSTQYFGPGTRLTVL.

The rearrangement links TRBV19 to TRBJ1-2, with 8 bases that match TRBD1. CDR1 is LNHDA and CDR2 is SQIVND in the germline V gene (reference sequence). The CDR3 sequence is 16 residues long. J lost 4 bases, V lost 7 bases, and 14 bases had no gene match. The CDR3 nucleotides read TGTGCCAGTACCCCAACGGGATCGACAGGGGCCTATGGCTACACCTTC. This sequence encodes CASTPTGSTGAYGYTF.

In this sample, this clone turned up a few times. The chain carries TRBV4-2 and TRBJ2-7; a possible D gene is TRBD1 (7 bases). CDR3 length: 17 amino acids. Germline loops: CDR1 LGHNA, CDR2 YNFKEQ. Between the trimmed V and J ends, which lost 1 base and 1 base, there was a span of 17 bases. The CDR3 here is CASSQGFGQGGSYEQYF. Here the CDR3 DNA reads TGTGCCAGCAGCCAAGGATTTGGGCAGGGGGGATCCTACGAGCAGTACTTC.

CDR3 coding DNA: TGTGCCAGCAGTTACGCAGGTGGGAGATCACCCCTCCACTTT. It is translated as CASSYAGGRSPLHF. This chain joins TRBV6-5 and TRBJ1-6; D remains unclear. Trimming left V 2 bases short and J 10 bases short, with 12 bases between. CDR1 is MNHEY, CDR2 SVGAGI, per germline. This CDR3 is built from 14 residues.

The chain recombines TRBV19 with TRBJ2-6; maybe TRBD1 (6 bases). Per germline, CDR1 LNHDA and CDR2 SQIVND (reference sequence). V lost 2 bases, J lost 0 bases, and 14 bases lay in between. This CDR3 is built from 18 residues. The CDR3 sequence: CASSIRTARSSGANVLTF. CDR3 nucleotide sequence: TGTGCCAGTAGTATACGGACAGCCCGTTCCTCTGGGGCCAACGTCCTGACTTTC. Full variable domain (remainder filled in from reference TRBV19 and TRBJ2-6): DGGITQSPKYLFRKEGQNVTLSCEQNLNHDAMYWYRQDPGQGLRLIYYSQIVNDFQKGDIAEGYSVSREKKESFPLTVTSAQKNPTAFYLCASSIRTARSSGANVLTFGAGSRLTVL.